This T cell receptor (beta chain) was captured by sequencing in a study of technical replicates of blood from several donors. The CDR3 contains 14 residues. V lost 3 bases, J lost 4 bases, and 2 bases stayed unmatched. CDR1 and CDR2 from the germline V gene are KGHSH and LQKENI. TCRdb keeps only in-frame clones here, not all; method: immunoSEQ multiplex PCR. Here the sample spans tens of thousands of clones, roughly 90% being singletons. V and J are TRBV18 and TRBJ2-1; 8 bases are shared with TRBD1. This TCR was recovered from a human donor in good health. Some clones in this sample may be carry-over from other donors' samples. The sequenced material came from PBMCs. This CDR3 is CASSPTGGYNEQFF. CDR3 in DNA: TGTGCCAGCTCACCTACAGGGGGGTACAATGAGCAGTTCTTC.